This TCR beta chain derives from a study of CD8 T cells in Susac syndrome. With random hexamers, about 0.45 to 1 ug RNA was reverse transcribed. TCRdb ran MiXCR on the immunoSEQ multiplex PCR reads and lists one entry per CDR3 protein. This table holds roughly 67,000 distinct CDR3 sequences, about 95% found once. Germline assignment: CDR1 SGHRS and CDR2 YFSETQ. The CDR3 runs to 15 residues. Between the trimmed V and J ends, which lost 4 bases and 0 bases, there was a span of 11 bases. Purification of the CD8+ and CD4+ T cells relied on negative isolation, and TEMRA cells underwent FACS enrichment. This clonotype was recorded once.

What was sequenced was CD8+ T cells from PBMCs. This sequence originates from a human donor with multiple sclerosis. This sequence joins TRBV5-1 and TRBJ1-5; a possible D gene is TRBD1 (5 bases). The CDR3 coding sequence is TGCGCCAGCAGCACGGGGACTTATAGCAATCAGCCCCAGCATTTT. Translating it yields CASSTGTYSNQPQHF.